A single sample is the source of the 29 T cell receptor beta chains below, sequenced in a study of sequential checkpoint blockade in melanoma. Specified treatment: randomized to nivolumab then ipilimumab (arm A) or the reverse (arm B). TCRdb keeps only in-frame clones here, not all; method: immunoSEQ multiplex PCR. Among about 4,800 clones listed, 50% to 65% were seen once. Sequencing was performed on CD8+ T cells sorted from blood (inferred from file names), taken from a patient given nivolumab and ipilimumab in sequence. The receptors stem from a human donor with melanoma.

The chain joins TRBV5-1 to TRBJ2-1; 10 nucleotides align to TRBD2. Per the germline V gene, CDR1 is SGHRS and CDR2 is YFSETQ. The CDR3 covers 16 residues. Losses at the gene ends were 0 bases for V and 8 bases for J; bases not matched to a gene: 8. CDR3 region: CASSLAPSGSTDEQFF. The CDR3 DNA reads TGCGCCAGCAGCTTGGCCCCTAGCGGGAGTACGGATGAGCAGTTCTTC.

In this sample, this clone turned up a few times. This chain uses TRBV7-4 with TRBJ2-1; 8 bases are shared with TRBD2. This CDR3 spans 15 amino acids. The V and J ends lost 10 bases and 8 bases, in that order; junction bases with no gene match: 16. Germline-derived CDR1 and CDR2 are SGHVT and SQSDAQ. CDR3 sequence: CATAPPGRAFYEQFF. Here the CDR3 DNA reads TGTGCCACCGCACCCCCCGGGAGGGCCTTCTATGAGCAGTTCTTC.

This clone showed up just once. V gene TRBV19 combines with J gene TRBJ2-1, with 11 nucleotides matching TRBD2. V was pared by 4 bases and J by 2 bases, with 10 bases of the junction left unmatched. The CDR3 has 18 amino acids. Germline V lookup: CDR1 LNHDA, CDR2 SQIVND (reference sequence). The CDR3 region has the DNA TGTGCCAGTAGTAAGGAGGGGACTAGCGGAGGACCCTACAATGAGCAGTTCTTC. Its protein is CASSKEGTSGGPYNEQFF.

The V and J genes are TRBV6-5 and TRBJ2-1; D call uncertain. Per germline, CDR1 MNHEY and CDR2 SVGAGI. Trimming left V 2 bases short and J 6 bases short, with 8 bases between. The CDR3 runs to 13 residues. The CDR3 loop reads CASSYHSLNEQFF. In nucleotides, the CDR3 is TGTGCCAGCAGTTACCACTCACTCAATGAGCAGTTCTTC.

The chain uses TRBV5-1 and TRBJ2-3; 15 nucleotides agree with TRBD2. With 2 bases clipped from V and 5 bases from J, the junction kept 21 bases outside the gene matches. Germline loops: CDR1 SGHRS, CDR2 YFSETQ. The CDR3 contains 22 residues. CDR3 sequence: CASSFPLEKGLAGGLSGDTQYF. The CDR3 DNA follows: TGCGCCAGCAGCTTCCCCCTGGAAAAAGGACTAGCGGGAGGGCTGTCTGGAGATACGCAGTATTTT. The whole variable domain, remainder taken from reference TRBV5-1 and TRBJ2-3, is KAGVTQTPRYLIKTRGQQVTLSCSPISGHRSVSWYQQTPGQGLQFLFEYFSETQRNKGNFPGRFSGRQFSNSRSEMNVSTLELGDSALYLCASSFPLEKGLAGGLSGDTQYFGPGTRLTVL.

The V gene is TRBV27, the J gene TRBJ1-2; D may be TRBD1 (5 bases). The CDR3 sequence is 15 residues long. With 2 bases removed from V and 3 bases from J, the gap between germline ends came to 13 bases. In germline, CDR1 is MNHEY, CDR2 SMNVEV (reference sequence). In DNA, the CDR3 is TGTGCCAGCAGTTTACAATTAGCGGGGGACTATGGCTACACCTTC. Its translation: CASSLQLAGDYGYTF.

J is TRBJ2-3 and V is TRBV21-1; TRBD2, the table's D call, lacks a check against the DNA. TRBV21-1 is classified as a pseudogene. The CDR3 spans 15 residues. CDR3 protein: CASSKRAGGQDTQYF. The CDR3 nucleotides read TGTGCCAGCAGCAAGAGGGCGGGAGGTCAAGATACGCAGTATTTT.

The gene calls are TRBV4-3 and TRBJ2-1; TRBD2 is a possible D gene (5 bases). Trimming removed 2 bases from V and 9 bases from J, with 8 bases in between. The germline V gene has CDR1 LGHNA and CDR2 YSLEER. This CDR3 contains 12 residues. The CDR3 region is CASSQSSSEQFF. For the CDR3, the DNA is TGCGCCAGCAGCCAATCTAGCAGTGAGCAGTTCTTC.

The chain has TRBV11-2 and TRBJ2-1, with D tentatively TRBD2 (5 bases). The CDR3 runs to 15 residues. Germline-derived CDR1 and CDR2 are SGHAT and FQNNGV. V lost 0 bases to trimming and J lost 7 bases, with 13 bases between them. In DNA, the CDR3 is TGTGCCAGCAGCTTAGATCCGGGGTCTGGGAATGAGCAGTTCTTC. Translated: CASSLDPGSGNEQFF.

The chain couples TRBV5-1 to TRBJ2-7, with 10 bases lining up with TRBD1. The ends lost 3 bases at V and 1 base at J; junction bases unmatched: 4. CDR1 SGHRS and CDR2 YFSETQ come from the germline V gene. The CDR3 is made up of 15 amino acids. In DNA, the CDR3 is TGCGCCAGCAGCTCTTGGACAGGGGGATCCTACGAGCAGTACTTC. Translating it yields CASSSWTGGSYEQYF. Looking up the rest from reference TRBV5-1 and TRBJ2-7 gives the full variable domain: KAGVTQTPRYLIKTRGQQVTLSCSPISGHRSVSWYQQTPGQGLQFLFEYFSETQRNKGNFPGRFSGRQFSNSRSEMNVSTLELGDSALYLCASSSWTGGSYEQYFGPGTRLTVT.

The J gene is TRBJ2-5, the V gene TRBV27; TRBD1 is a possible D gene (6 bases). The CDR3 spans 15 residues. Germline loops: CDR1 MNHEY, CDR2 SMNVEV (reference sequence). Deletions cut 4 bases from V and 4 bases from J, with 16 bases between. Here the CDR3 DNA reads TGTGCCAGCAGTTCCGAGGGGGTAGGGCGAGAGACCCAGTACTTC. This codes for CASSSEGVGRETQYF.

This CDR3 reads CASSPLEGPSYEQYF. CDR3 in DNA: TGTGCCAGCAGTCCTCTGGAGGGCCCTTCCTACGAGCAGTACTTC. This rearrangement joins TRBV28 to TRBJ2-7; possibly TRBD2 for D (6 bases). Per germline, CDR1 MDHEN and CDR2 SYDVKM. The V and J ends lost 5 bases and 1 base respectively, with 15 bases between them. CDR3 length equals 15 residues.

This clone was picked up one time. This sequence joins TRBV27 and TRBJ1-2, with TRBD1 matching over 7 bases. Germline V gene data show CDR1 as MNHEY and CDR2 as SMNVEV (reference sequence). J gave up 4 bases and V 4 bases, and 12 bases lay outside the gene matches. This CDR3 is 16 amino acids long. CDR3 sequence reads: CASSYRTGPGVYGYTF. In DNA, the CDR3 is TGTGCCAGCAGTTACAGGACAGGCCCGGGAGTCTATGGCTACACCTTC.

V gene TRBV27 combines with J gene TRBJ2-1, with a tentative D call TRBD1 (6 bases). The CDR3 totals 16 residues. Trimming took 5 bases from V and 4 from J, leaving 18 bases between them. The germline V gene encodes CDR1 MNHEY and CDR2 SMNVEV (reference sequence). Written as DNA, the CDR3 is TGTGCCAGCAGTCCCTGGGGGCAAGCGGCTTACAATGAGCAGTTCTTC. As protein: CASSPWGQAAYNEQFF.

The rearrangement links TRBV7-9 to TRBJ2-2, with D tentatively TRBD2 (5 bases). V gave up 5 bases and J gave up 5 bases, with 12 bases separating them. Germline CDR1 is SEHNR and CDR2 is FQNEAQ (reference sequence). This CDR3 spans 14 amino acids. The CDR3 is CASSLSSGTGELFF. The CDR3 DNA reads TGTGCCAGCAGCCTCTCCTCGGGGACCGGGGAGCTGTTTTTT.

This chain connects TRBV5-1 to TRBJ1-1, with D perhaps TRBD1 (6 bases). Germline CDR1 reads SGHRS; CDR2 reads YFSETQ. The CDR3 length is 17 residues. V shed 2 bases and J shed 4 bases, with 21 bases lying between them. Here the CDR3 DNA reads TGCGCCAGCAGCTTTCGAATATCCACCAAAGGGGGCACTGAAGCTTTCTTT. Its protein product is CASSFRISTKGGTEAFF.

The sample holds a few counts of this clone. The chain joins TRBV27 to TRBJ2-1, with TRBD2 matching 9 bases. Looked up from germline, CDR1 is MNHEY and CDR2 is SMNVEV (reference sequence). CDR3 length equals 15 residues. The V and J ends lost 3 bases and 0 bases, in that order; junction bases with no gene match: 0. This chain's CDR3 is CASSFSGSSYNEQFF. CDR3 DNA sequence: TGTGCCAGCAGTTTTAGCGGGAGCTCCTACAATGAGCAGTTCTTC.

V gene TRBV19 combines with J gene TRBJ2-6, with D uncertain. The CDR3 totals 16 residues. Trimming cost V 1 base and J 1 base, with 8 bases left between them. In germline, CDR1 is LNHDA, CDR2 SQIVND (reference sequence). The DNA for the CDR3 is TGTGCCAGTAGTATAGTCCGCGGATCTGGGGCCAACGTCCTGACTTTC. It encodes CASSIVRGSGANVLTF. Variable domain in full (rest from reference TRBV19 and TRBJ2-6): DGGITQSPKYLFRKEGQNVTLSCEQNLNHDAMYWYRQDPGQGLRLIYYSQIVNDFQKGDIAEGYSVSREKKESFPLTVTSAQKNPTAFYLCASSIVRGSGANVLTFGAGSRLTVL.

This clone was counted between two and nine times. J is TRBJ2-5 and V is TRBV7-2; the match to TRBD2 covers 11 bases. CDR1 and CDR2 (germline): SGHTA, FQGNSA. V dropped 4 bases and J dropped 1; count of bases not matched to a gene: 11. The CDR3 consists of 18 residues. The CDR3 here is CASSSPLASGRLQETQYF. The CDR3 nucleotides read TGTGCCAGCAGCTCCCCCTTAGCTAGCGGGAGGCTCCAAGAGACCCAGTACTTC.

This clone was detected only a few times. The chain carries TRBV27 and TRBJ2-7; 8 bases map to TRBD1. Germline CDR1 MNHEY, CDR2 SMNVEV (reference sequence). CDR3 length: 14 residues. V was clipped by 3 bases and J by 3 bases; unmatched bases: 4. CDR3 sequence (DNA): TGTGCCAGCAGTTTGTCAGGGGGCTACTACGAGCAGTACTTC. It translates to CASSLSGGYYEQYF.

The J gene is TRBJ2-2, the V gene TRBV13; D ambiguous. V lost 7 bases and J lost 1, with 7 bases in between. This CDR3 comprises 13 residues. The germline gives CDR1 PRHDT, CDR2 FYEKMQ (reference sequence). This CDR3 reads CASNAENTGELFF. For the CDR3, the DNA is TGTGCCAGCAACGCGGAGAACACCGGGGAGCTGTTTTTT.

This rearrangement joins TRBV7-9 to TRBJ2-7; 8 nucleotides align to TRBD2. V was pared by 1 base and J by 4 bases, with 9 bases of the junction left unmatched. Germline CDR1 SEHNR, CDR2 FQNEAQ (reference sequence). The length of the CDR3 is 16 residues. CDR3 DNA: TGTGCCAGCAGCTTAGTGGCAAGCGGGAGTTTTTACGAGCAGTACTTC. Translating gives CASSLVASGSFYEQYF.

The V and J genes are TRBV7-8 and TRBJ2-5; TRBD1 matches at 9 bases. The last part of the DNA fits TRBJ2-7 better; the J call may be wrong. CDR1 and CDR2 from the germline V gene are SGHVS and FQNEAQ. CDR3 length equals 15 residues. The CDR3 DNA reads TGTGCCAGCAGCTTAGAGGGACAGGGAGGCTACGAGCAGTACTTC. This translates into CASSLEGQGGYEQYF.

This clone was observed a few times. The junction and the germline gene differ at one end; a read error may be behind it. V and J are TRBV2 and TRBJ2-7; 8 bases agree with TRBD1. Germline V lookup: CDR1 SNHLY, CDR2 FYNNEI. The CDR3 is 15 residues long. CDR3 in amino acids: CASSEDRTGSFEQYF. The CDR3 coding sequence is TGTGCCAGCAGTGAAGATAGGACAGGGTCCTTCGAGCAGTACTTC.

This clone is medium-sized. J is TRBJ2-5 and V is TRBV18, with D maybe TRBD1 (5 bases). The CDR3 is 15 residues long. Germline values: CDR1 KGHSH, CDR2 LQKENI. V shed 6 bases and J shed 1 base, with 15 bases lying between them. This CDR3 reads CASSTSRQTQETQYF. As DNA, the CDR3 is TGTGCCAGCTCGACATCTAGACAGACCCAAGAGACCCAGTACTTC.

This chain connects TRBV7-6 to TRBJ2-1, with 13 positions matching TRBD2. The V and J ends lost 2 bases and 7 bases, in that order; junction bases with no gene match: 5. The CDR3 totals 16 residues. The germline gives CDR1 SGHVS, CDR2 FNYEAQ. CDR3 nucleotide sequence: TGTGCCAGCAGCTTACCGGGACTAGCGGGACTTAATGAGCAGTTCTTC. It yields the protein CASSLPGLAGLNEQFF.

The CDR3 bases are TGTGCCAGCAGCAGACAGGGGGATAGCAATCAGCCCCAGCATTTT. Its protein is CASSRQGDSNQPQHF. This chain uses TRBV28 with TRBJ1-5; 9 positions match TRBD1. V gave up 6 bases and J gave up 0 bases; unmatched junction bases: 3. The CDR3 covers 15 residues. Germline CDR1 and CDR2: MDHEN and SYDVKM.

In the case of this clone: The identical CDR3 is also encoded by other nucleotide sequences in the sample. This chain joins TRBV28 and TRBJ2-1, with 9 bases lining up with TRBD1. After removal of 5 bases from V and 8 bases from J, the junction contained 10 bases not matched to a gene. Germline V CDR1 and CDR2: MDHEN, SYDVKM. There are 15 residues in the CDR3. CDR3: CASSPRTGEVDEQFF. The CDR3 DNA is TGTGCCAGCAGTCCGCGGACAGGGGAGGTCGATGAGCAGTTCTTC. Supplemented by reference TRBV28 and TRBJ2-1, the full variable domain reads DVKVTQSSRYLVKRTGEKVFLECVQDMDHENMFWYRQDPGLGLRLIYFSYDVKMKEKGDIPEGYSVSREKKERFSLILESASTNQTSMYLCASSPRTGEVDEQFFGPGTRLTVL.

Here the CDR3 reads CATSREQAYEQYF. The CDR3 DNA sequence: TGTGCCACCAGCAGAGAGCAGGCCTACGAGCAGTACTTC. The chain is built from TRBV15 and TRBJ2-7; unclear D gene. CDR1 and CDR2 (germline): LNHNV, YYDKDF (reference sequence). CDR3 size: 13 residues. V was pared by 0 bases and J by 2 bases, with 5 bases between.